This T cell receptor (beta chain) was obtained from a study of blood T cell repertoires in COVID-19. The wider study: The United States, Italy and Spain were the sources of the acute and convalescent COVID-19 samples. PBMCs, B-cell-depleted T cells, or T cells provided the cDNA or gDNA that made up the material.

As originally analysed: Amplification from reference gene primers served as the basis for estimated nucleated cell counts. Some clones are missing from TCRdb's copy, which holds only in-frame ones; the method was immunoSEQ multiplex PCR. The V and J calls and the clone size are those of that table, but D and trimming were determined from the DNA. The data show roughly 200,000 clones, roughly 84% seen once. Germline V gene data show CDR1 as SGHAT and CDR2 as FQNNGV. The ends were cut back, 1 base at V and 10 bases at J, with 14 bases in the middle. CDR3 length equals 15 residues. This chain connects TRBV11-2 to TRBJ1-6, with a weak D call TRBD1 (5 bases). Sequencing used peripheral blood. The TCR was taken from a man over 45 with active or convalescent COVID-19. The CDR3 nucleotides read TGTGCCAGCAGCTTAGGGCAGGGAGGGAGATCACCCCTCCACTTT. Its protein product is CASSLGQGGRSPLHF. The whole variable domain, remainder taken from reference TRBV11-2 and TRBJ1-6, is EAGVAQSPRYKIIEKRQSVAFWCNPISGHATLYWYQQILGQGPKLLIQFQNNGVVDDSQLPKDRFSAERLKGVDSTLKIQPAKLEDSAVYLCASSLGQGGRSPLHFGNGTRLTVT.